One and the same sample provided the 27 T cell receptor beta chains below, sequenced in a study of T cell responses to AZD1222 COVID-19 vaccine. The method was immunoSEQ multiplex PCR; TCRdb's version includes in-frame clones alone and lacks a portion of them. The table shows 150,000 or so clones, with about 88% occurring only once. Sequences were derived from peripheral blood, sampled on day 0 of AZD1222 vaccination. Receptor source: an adult in good health.

This chain links TRBV6-2 or TRBV6-3 with TRBJ1-5; D might be TRBD1 (5 bases). Per the germline V gene, CDR1 is MNHEY and CDR2 is SVGEGT. Trimming took 2 bases from V and 7 from J, leaving 9 bases between them. The CDR3 sequence is 13 residues long. The CDR3 is CASSYDQGQPQHF. CDR3 bases: TGTGCCAGCAGTTACGACCAGGGACAGCCCCAGCATTTT.

The rearrangement links TRBV9 to TRBJ2-3; D is unresolved. This CDR3 has 17 residues. CDR1 and CDR2 (germline): SGDLS, YYNGEE. V was cut by 0 bases and J by 2 bases, with 16 bases left in between. CDR3 DNA: TGTGCCAGCAGCGTAGGGGAAACCGATACTTTCACAGATACGCAGTATTTT. Its translation is CASSVGETDTFTDTQYF.

The chain combines TRBV19 with TRBJ2-3; D is perhaps TRBD2 (5 bases). CDR3 length equals 13 residues. Germline V lookup: CDR1 LNHDA, CDR2 SQIVND (reference sequence). Trimming left V 6 bases short and J 1 base short, with 8 bases between. In nucleotides, the CDR3 is TGTGCCAGTAGGATCGGGGGCACAGATACGCAGTATTTT. Translating gives CASRIGGTDTQYF. The whole variable domain, remainder taken from reference TRBV19 and TRBJ2-3, is DGGITQSPKYLFRKEGQNVTLSCEQNLNHDAMYWYRQDPGQGLRLIYYSQIVNDFQKGDIAEGYSVSREKKESFPLTVTSAQKNPTAFYLCASRIGGTDTQYFGPGTRLTVL.

V usage is TRBV7-2 and J usage is TRBJ2-3; D gene ambiguous. Germline V gene data show CDR1 as SGHTA and CDR2 as FQGNSA. Trimming stripped 4 bases from V and 6 bases from J, with 5 bases between. The CDR3 is 11 amino acids. Here the CDR3 reads CASSSRDTQYF. CDR3 DNA: TGTGCCAGCAGCTCTAGGGATACGCAGTATTTT.

This clone turned up a few times. The chain employs TRBV27 and TRBJ2-7; 9 nucleotides agree with TRBD2. Germline CDR1 and CDR2: MNHEY and SMNVEV (reference sequence). The V and J ends lost 2 bases and 3 bases, in that order; junction bases with no gene match: 8. The CDR3 extends over 16 amino acids. CDR3 bases: TGTGCCAGCAGTTTACTAGGTAGCGGGGGATACTACGAGCAGTACTTC. Translation gives CASSLLGSGGYYEQYF.

The J gene is TRBJ2-7, the V gene TRBV5-4, with 7 bases identical to TRBD1. J was trimmed by 0 bases and V by 4 bases; bases with no gene match: 7. The V gene's germline CDR1 is SGHNT and CDR2 YYREEE (reference sequence). The CDR3 is 15 residues long. The DNA for the CDR3 is TGTGCCAGCAGCGCAGGGACAGCCAGCTCCTACGAGCAGTACTTC. It codes for CASSAGTASSYEQYF.

This rearrangement joins TRBV5-1 to TRBJ1-5, with no clear D. This CDR3 contains 14 residues. Germline values: CDR1 SGHRS, CDR2 YFSETQ. V was clipped by 4 bases and J by 6 bases, with 14 bases between them. The CDR3 nucleotides are TGCGCCAGCAGCCCCTCGTTGGGCGCTCAGCCCCAGCATTTT. This sequence encodes CASSPSLGAQPQHF. Complete variable domain (other parts from reference TRBV5-1 and TRBJ1-5): KAGVTQTPRYLIKTRGQQVTLSCSPISGHRSVSWYQQTPGQGLQFLFEYFSETQRNKGNFPGRFSGRQFSNSRSEMNVSTLELGDSALYLCASSPSLGAQPQHFGDGTRLSIL.

This clone was picked up one time. The CDR3 region has the DNA TGCGCCAGCAGCCCCGGCCAAGGGTTCCATGAGCAGTTCTTC. Protein: CASSPGQGFHEQFF. This chain uses TRBV5-1 with TRBJ2-1, with D unclear. CDR3 length equals 14 residues. V was trimmed by 4 bases and J by 8 bases, leaving 16 bases between them. From germline, CDR1 is SGHRS and CDR2 YFSETQ.

The chain is built from TRBV7-8 and TRBJ2-2; D is possibly TRBD2 (5 bases). V was trimmed by 4 bases and J by 5 bases, leaving 17 bases between them. Germline CDR1 and CDR2: SGHVS and FQNEAQ. This CDR3 spans 16 amino acids. CDR3 protein: CASSSIGVPGTGELFF. In DNA form, the CDR3 reads TGTGCCAGCAGCTCAATTGGGGTTCCGGGAACCGGGGAGCTGTTTTTT.

The chain employs TRBV11-2 and TRBJ2-3; TRBD1 might be the D (6 bases). V lost 7 bases and J lost 2, with 16 bases in between. The CDR3 is 15 amino acids. From germline, CDR1 is SGHAT and CDR2 FQNNGV. The CDR3 protein is CASTPPDRDTDTQYF. CDR3 DNA sequence: TGTGCCAGCACCCCTCCGGACAGAGACACAGATACGCAGTATTTT.

The chain couples TRBV7-9 to TRBJ1-5; tentative D call: TRBD1 (6 bases). CDR1 is SEHNR and CDR2 is FQNEAQ in the germline V gene (reference sequence). Trimming removed 1 base at V and 9 bases at J, with 13 bases between. The CDR3 is 14 amino acids. CDR3 nucleotide sequence: TGTGCCAGCAGCTTAGACCTCAGGGGTTCGCCCCAGCATTTT. This encodes CASSLDLRGSPQHF.

This clone was observed a single time. V is TRBV6-1 and J is TRBJ2-3; D is tentatively TRBD1 or TRBD2 (5 bases each). The germline CDR1 and CDR2 sequences are MNHNS and SASEGT. The CDR3 loop spans 16 amino acids. V was trimmed by 4 bases and J by 0 bases, leaving 14 bases between them. In DNA form, the CDR3 reads TGTGCCAGCAGTGGCCCGGGGCAACATAGCACAGATACGCAGTATTTT. Amino acids: CASSGPGQHSTDTQYF.

The chain couples TRBV7-2 to TRBJ2-3; 8 bases are shared with TRBD1. The CDR3 sequence is 15 residues long. The V gene's germline CDR1 is SGHTA and CDR2 FQGNSA. J gave up 8 bases and V 7 bases, and 14 bases lay outside the gene matches. CDR3 coding DNA: TGTGCCAGCACTCCACCGGGACAGGTAGCGAGTACGCAGTATTTT. It translates to CASTPPGQVASTQYF.

The chain couples TRBV30 to TRBJ2-1; no firm D call. Per the germline V gene, CDR1 is GTSNPN and CDR2 is SVGIG (reference sequence). The CDR3 loop spans 12 amino acids. Trimming took off 3 bases at V and 4 bases at J, with 7 bases between the two ends. DNA of the CDR3: TGTGCCTGGAGCTCGTGGTACAATGAGCAGTTCTTC. Protein product: CAWSSWYNEQFF.

This chain uses TRBV6-5 with TRBJ2-1; D is uncertain. The V gene's germline CDR1 is MNHEY and CDR2 SVGAGI. The CDR3 consists of 15 residues. Between the trimmed V and J ends, which lost 2 bases and 7 bases, there was a span of 15 bases. The CDR3 DNA reads TGTGCCAGCAGTTACGGAAGGGCAGGTCCTAATGAGCAGTTCTTC. Translated, it gives CASSYGRAGPNEQFF.

In nucleotides, the CDR3 is TGTGCCAGCAGCTCACCAGGGTCCGGGGAGCTGTTTTTT. It is translated as CASSSPGSGELFF. The V gene is TRBV7-9, the J gene TRBJ2-2; TRBD1 might be the D (5 bases). Trimming pared 4 bases from V and 6 bases from J, leaving 9 bases between. The germline V gene encodes CDR1 SEHNR and CDR2 FQNEAQ (reference sequence). The CDR3 runs to 13 residues.

This rearrangement joins TRBV28 to TRBJ2-5; 7 positions agree with TRBD2. V lost 7 bases to trimming and J lost 6 bases; unmatched junction nucleotides: 11. The germline CDR1 and CDR2 sequences are MDHEN and SYDVKM. This CDR3 spans 14 amino acids. CDR3 sequence: CASTGTTFPKTQYF. CDR3 coding DNA: TGTGCCAGCACGGGGACTACTTTTCCGAAGACCCAGTACTTC.

The V gene is TRBV2, the J gene TRBJ1-2, with 11 bases matching TRBD1. Germline V CDR1 and CDR2: SNHLY, FYNNEI. Trimming cost V 8 bases and J 7 bases; bases outside gene matches: 18. The CDR3 is made up of 17 amino acids. CDR3 amino acids: CASHSLTGGQGAGGYTF. The CDR3 DNA reads as TGTGCCAGCCACAGCCTGACAGGCGGACAGGGGGCTGGTGGCTACACCTTC.

This chain links TRBV4-3 with TRBJ1-2, with 9 bases identical to TRBD1. The CDR3 length is 16 residues. Trimming cost V 0 bases and J 4 bases; bases outside gene matches: 6. Germline CDR1 and CDR2: LGHNA and YSLEER. This CDR3 is CASSQDYRGQGYGYTF. The CDR3 DNA follows: TGCGCCAGCAGCCAAGACTACAGGGGGCAAGGCTATGGCTACACCTTC.

This clone was counted a few times. This chain connects TRBV18 to TRBJ2-7; possibly TRBD1 for D (5 bases). V was cut by 2 bases and J by 2 bases, with 10 bases left in between. The CDR3 extends over 14 amino acids. Germline CDR1 and CDR2: KGHSH and LQKENI. The CDR3 DNA reads as TGTGCCAGCTCACCAGTACAGACAGCCTACGAGCAGTACTTC. Its protein product is CASSPVQTAYEQYF.

The DNA for the CDR3 is TGTGCCAGCAGCGTAGCCCCCGGGACCACAACCAACTATGGCTACACCTTC. It yields the protein CASSVAPGTTTNYGYTF. The gene calls are TRBV9 and TRBJ1-2; D perhaps matches TRBD1 (5 bases). V was clipped by 0 bases and J by 2 bases, with 17 bases between them. CDR3 length: 17 amino acids. Looked up from germline, CDR1 is SGDLS and CDR2 is YYNGEE.

This chain joins TRBV7-2 and TRBJ2-4, with D perhaps matching TRBD1 (6 bases). Trimming removed 4 bases from V and 1 base from J, with 14 bases in between. The CDR3 length is 16 residues. Germline assignment: CDR1 SGHTA and CDR2 FQGNSA. CDR3 in DNA: TGTGCCAGCAGCTCCCGGGACAAAGGGGCCAAAAACATTCAGTACTTC. The encoded protein is CASSSRDKGAKNIQYF.

V usage is TRBV7-2 and J usage is TRBJ2-7, with TRBD2 matching 12 bases. The CDR3 spans 19 residues. The germline CDR1 and CDR2 sequences are SGHTA and FQGNSA. Trimming cost V 1 base and J 4 bases; bases outside gene matches: 14. In nucleotides, the CDR3 is TGTGCCAGCAGCTTAGGGACTAGCGGGGCTAGTTTTTCTCGGTACGAGCAGTACTTC. This translates into CASSLGTSGASFSRYEQYF.

CDR3 DNA: TGTGCCAGCAGCCCTACAGGGGCGAGCAATCAGCCCCAGCATTTT. Protein sequence: CASSPTGASNQPQHF. The rearrangement links TRBV7-2 to TRBJ1-5; 7 nucleotides align to TRBD1. Looked up from germline, CDR1 is SGHTA and CDR2 is FQGNSA. The CDR3 is made up of 15 amino acids. V trimming: 5 bases; J trimming: 1 base; junction bases outside the gene matches: 5.

The chain links TRBV3-1 (or the pseudogene TRBV3-2) to TRBJ2-7, with 10 bases aligning to TRBD2. The germline CDR1 and CDR2 sequences are LGHDT and YNNKEL (reference sequence). The length of the CDR3 is 16 residues. Trimming removed 4 bases from V and 7 bases from J; junction bases left unmatched: 13. CDR3 coding DNA: TGTGCCAGCAGCCCCGGCCCCCAAGCGGGAGGGGATGAGCAGTACTTC. Protein product: CASSPGPQAGGDEQYF.

V gene TRBV6-5 combines with J gene TRBJ2-7; 7 bases map to TRBD1. Unmatched junction bases numbered 6, after V lost 2 bases and J lost 2 bases. This CDR3 comprises 15 residues. Germline V lookup: CDR1 MNHEY, CDR2 SVGAGI. The CDR3: CASSYVTGVPYEQYF. The CDR3 region has the DNA TGTGCCAGCAGTTACGTCACAGGGGTTCCCTACGAGCAGTACTTC.

The chain joins TRBV9 to TRBJ2-1; TRBD2 might be the D (6 bases). The V end lost 1 base, the J end lost 0 bases, and 14 bases lay between the germline ends. Germline CDR1 SGDLS, CDR2 YYNGEE. This CDR3 contains 17 residues. CDR3 loop: CASSVTSGQSSYNEQFF. The CDR3, as DNA: TGTGCCAGCAGCGTAACAAGCGGGCAGAGCTCCTACAATGAGCAGTTCTTC. Looking up the rest from reference TRBV9 and TRBJ2-1 gives the full variable domain: DSGVTQTPKHLITATGQRVTLRCSPRSGDLSVYWYQQSLDQGLQFLIQYYNGEERAKGNILERFSAQQFPDLHSELNLSSLELGDSALYFCASSVTSGQSSYNEQFFGPGTRLTVL.